Listed below are T cell receptor beta chains from one sample, sequenced in a study of T cell repertoires in cytomegalovirus infection. TCRdb reanalysed the reads using MiXCR and keeps one entry per CDR3 protein. The profile shows just under 550,000 distinct CDR3 sequences, more than 25% of them singletons. The sample comprised PBMCs. These receptors were obtained from a human donor in good health (CMV status not recorded). Some clones in this sample may be carry-over from other donors' samples. Both conserved end residues are part of each CDR3. A D gene is named only where the DNA matches it firmly. Rows may omit the clone size; those that give it use once, few, many or a size class.

few TRBJ2-7 TRBD1 TRBV29-1 CSVVGDRGPGEQYF TGCAGCGTTGTGGGAGACAGGGGCCCTGGCGAGCAGTACTTC
few TRBJ2-5 - TRBV7-8 CASSWEKAQYF TGTGCCAGCAGCTGGGAAAAGGCCCAGTACTTC
- TRBJ2-2 - TRBV7-2 CASTPGGTGELFF TGTGCCAGCACCCCGGGTGGAACCGGGGAGCTGTTTTTT
many TRBJ2-6 - TRBV7-8 CASSLGRSGANVLTF TGTGCCAGCAGCTTAGGTCGCTCTGGGGCCAACGTCCTGACTTTC
- TRBJ2-1 - TRBV7-2 CASSLMTSRGEQFF TGTGCCAGCAGCTTAATGACTAGTCGGGGCGAGCAGTTCTTC
many TRBJ1-4 - TRBV7-8 CASSLSRAYEKLFF TGTGCCAGCAGCTTATCCAGGGCCTATGAAAAACTGTTTTTT
few TRBJ2-6 - TRBV7-9 CASSLYPGSGQHSGANVLTF TGTGCCAGCAGCTTATATCCCGGGTCAGGGCAACACTCTGGGGCCAACGTCCTGACTTTC
few TRBJ2-1 - TRBV7-6 CASSLVVETSNEQFF TGTGCCAGCAGCTTAGTAGTAGAGACGTCCAATGAGCAGTTCTTC
few TRBJ2-2 TRBD1 TRBV6-1 CASSDTGTGVIGELFF TGTGCCAGCAGCGACACCGGGACAGGGGTTATAGGGGAGCTGTTTTTT
few TRBJ2-5 - TRBV7-6 CASSLGGNVQETQYF TGTGCCAGCAGCTTAGGCGGTAATGTACAAGAGACCCAGTACTTC
many TRBJ1-1 - TRBV28 CASRGGVIEAFF TGTGCCAGCAGGGGCGGGGTTATTGAAGCTTTCTTT
- TRBJ2-1 TRBD2 TRBV6-2/TRBV6-3 CASSMRESGNEQFF TGTGCCAGCAGTATGCGGGAGAGTGGGAATGAGCAGTTCTTC
- TRBJ2-1 TRBD2 TRBV11-2 CASSLGARGSNEQFF TGTGCCAGCAGCTTAGGGGCGCGGGGGAGCAATGAGCAGTTCTTC
- TRBJ2-1 - TRBV6-6 CASALSGVYNEQFF TGTGCCAGCGCTTTATCGGGAGTTTACAATGAGCAGTTCTTC
once TRBJ2-3 TRBD2 TRBV2 CASSGQGLTDTQYF TGTGCCAGCAGTGGGCAGGGACTAACAGATACGCAGTATTTT
- TRBJ1-4 - TRBV4-1 CASSLLPGVKDEKLFF TGCGCCAGCAGCCTACTGCCCGGGGTAAAGGATGAAAAACTGTTTTTT
few TRBJ1-2 - TRBV7-8 CASSLTRNGYTF TGTGCCAGCAGCCTTACTCGCAATGGCTACACCTTC
few TRBJ2-3 - TRBV7-9 CASSSAPSEALFGTDTQYF TGTGCCAGCAGCTCCGCCCCAAGCGAAGCCCTTTTTGGGACAGATACGCAGTATTTT
- TRBJ1-2 - TRBV11-2 CASSTGTALYGYTF TGTGCCAGCAGCACGGGGACGGCTCTCTATGGCTACACCTTC
many TRBJ1-1 - TRBV7-6 CASSLIQENTEAFF TGTGCCAGCAGCTTAATCCAGGAGAACACTGAAGCTTTCTTT
- TRBJ2-3 TRBD2 TRBV4-3 CASSQDAAGGSTDTQYF TGCGCCAGCAGCCAGGACGCCGCGGGGGGCAGCACAGATACGCAGTATTTT
- TRBJ2-1 TRBD2 TRBV20-1 CSARDLVAGYNEQFF TGCAGTGCTAGAGATTTGGTAGCGGGGTACAATGAGCAGTTCTTC
many TRBJ2-7 - TRBV12-3/TRBV12-4 CASSFGTTYEQYF TGTGCCAGCAGTTTCGGCACCACCTACGAGCAGTACTTC
once TRBJ1-2 - TRBV24-1 CATSDSRGAYGYTF TGTGCCACCAGTGATTCCAGAGGGGCGTATGGCTACACCTTC
few TRBJ1-5 - TRBV28 CASSLTGIGNQPQHF TGTGCCAGCAGTTTAACAGGGATAGGCAATCAGCCCCAGCATTTT
few TRBJ2-5 TRBD2 TRBV28 CASSLLAGGSPGTQYF TGTGCCAGCAGTCTCCTAGCGGGAGGATCTCCGGGGACCCAGTACTTC
- TRBJ1-4 - TRBV12-3/TRBV12-4 CASSPPGSRREKLFF TGTGCCAGCAGCCCTCCCGGGTCCCGTCGAGAAAAACTGTTTTTT
many TRBJ2-1 TRBD2 TRBV7-2 CASTASGNNNEQFF TGTGCCAGCACCGCTAGCGGAAACAACAATGAGCAGTTCTTC
few TRBJ2-3 - TRBV7-9 CASSFASVADTQYF TGTGCCAGCAGCTTCGCTAGCGTGGCAGATACGCAGTATTTT
- TRBJ2-7 TRBD2 TRBV7-2 CASSFLAAYEQYF TGTGCCAGCAGCTTCCTAGCGGCCTACGAGCAGTACTTC
few TRBJ2-7 TRBD1 TRBV6-6 CASNNWDRFSEQYF TGTGCCAGCAACAATTGGGACAGGTTCTCCGAGCAGTACTTC
- TRBJ2-2 - TRBV7-2 CASSLIWGSGGELFF TGTGCCAGCAGCTTGATCTGGGGGTCGGGCGGGGAGCTGTTTTTT
many TRBJ2-2 - TRBV7-6 CASSSTGAAGELFF TGTGCCAGCAGCTCCACGGGTGCGGCCGGGGAGCTGTTTTTT
few TRBJ2-7 - TRBV6-5 CASSYSFTRSSYEQYF TGTGCCAGCAGTTACTCTTTTACGCGGTCCTCCTACGAGCAGTACTTC
many TRBJ2-1 TRBD2 TRBV7-2 CASSPGLAFDEQFF TGTGCCAGCAGCCCGGGACTAGCGTTCGATGAGCAGTTCTTC
few TRBJ2-7 TRBD2 TRBV11-2 CASSRLADSYEQYF TGTGCCAGCAGCCGGCTAGCGGACTCCTACGAGCAGTACTTC
- TRBJ2-3 - TRBV2 CASSEIAASTDTQYF TGTGCCAGCAGTGAAATAGCGGCTAGCACAGATACGCAGTATTTT
- TRBJ1-2 TRBD1 TRBV29-1 CSVGETGTRGYTF TGCAGCGTTGGAGAGACAGGGACCCGGGGCTACACCTTC
many TRBJ2-5 TRBD2 TRBV7-2 CASITSGGTETQYF TGTGCCAGCATAACCTCGGGGGGGACGGAGACCCAGTACTTC
- TRBJ2-1 - TRBV2 CASIDSTNEQFF TGTGCCAGCATCGACTCTACTAATGAGCAGTTCTTC
- TRBJ1-4 TRBD1 TRBV4-3 CASSRSPGQGDEKLFF TGCGCCAGCAGCCGCTCCCCGGGACAGGGAGACGAAAAACTGTTTTTT
- TRBJ1-1 TRBD1 TRBV7-4 CASQPPGGKNTEAFF TGTGCCAGCCAGCCCCCAGGGGGAAAGAACACTGAAGCTTTCTTT
few TRBJ2-1 TRBD2 TRBV7-2 CASSSGINNEQFF TGTGCCAGCAGCAGCGGGATCAACAATGAGCAGTTCTTC